This T cell receptor (beta chain) was sequenced in a study of cytomegalovirus exposure and HLA in healthy donors. Overall study results and limits: Researchers catalogued 164 TCR beta chains as cytomegalovirus-associated. Specificity of a few CMV-associated chains for CMV antigens was verified in vitro. Available immune exposure information was restricted to CMV serostatus only.

PCR used 60 Vbeta primers and 13 Jbeta primers. Measured with immunoSEQ multiplex PCR; TCRdb has only the in-frame clones, and not every one. The data show about 65,000 clones, about 82% seen once. This clone turned up a few times. The antigen is undetermined. Germline CDR1 is SNHLY and CDR2 is FYNNEI. The CDR3 length is 14 residues. The ends lost 10 bases at V and 6 bases at J; junction bases unmatched: 8. The genes are TRBV2 and TRBJ2-7, with 14 bases aligning to TRBD2. Material for sequencing was PBMCs. This TCR came from a woman aged 25 to 39 in good health and CMV-seronegative. CDR3 region: CATKLGLAGGEQYF. CDR3 nucleotides: TGTGCCACCAAGCTCGGACTAGCGGGGGGCGAGCAGTACTTC.